Listed below are T cell receptor beta chains from one sample, sequenced in a study of OX40 agonist ivuxolimab in advanced cancers. TCRdb's copy holds only in-frame clones and misses some; the assay was immunoSEQ multiplex PCR. The sample includes about 99,000 clones, approximately 95% of them seen just once. The sequencing here drew on CD4+ or CD8+ T cells sorted from blood, taken in a trial of the OX40 agonist ivuxolimab. The receptors originated from an adult with an advanced solid tumor such as melanoma, head and neck, liver or kidney cancer. CDR3s include the opening cysteine and the closing phenylalanine or tryptophan. Fields, in order: D gene, J gene, clone size, V gene, CDR3 protein, CDR3 DNA. The D gene is left open where the match is weak. Size tells how often a clone was seen (once, few, many) or the class of an expanded clone, and some rows leave it out.

D gene: TRBD1
J gene: TRBJ1-1
clone size: NA
V gene: TRBV9
CDR3 protein: CASPRDRAELYTEAFF
CDR3 DNA: TGTGCCAGCCCTAGGGACAGGGCCGAACTCTACACTGAAGCTTTCTTT

D gene: TRBD1
J gene: TRBJ1-5
clone size: NA
V gene: TRBV30
CDR3 protein: CAWSVPGQGLRQPQHF
CDR3 DNA: TGTGCCTGGAGTGTACCGGGACAGGGATTACGGCAGCCCCAGCATTTT

D gene: TRBD1
J gene: TRBJ2-2
clone size: NA
V gene: TRBV18
CDR3 protein: CASSTGQGVIVETGELFF
CDR3 DNA: TGTGCCAGCTCGACGGGACAGGGGGTTATCGTCGAAACCGGGGAGCTGTTTTTT

D gene: NA
J gene: TRBJ1-1
clone size: NA
V gene: TRBV19
CDR3 protein: CASSIEGSRLTEAFF
CDR3 DNA: TGTGCCAGTAGTATAGAGGGCTCTCGGCTTACTGAAGCTTTCTTT

D gene: NA
J gene: TRBJ2-1
clone size: NA
V gene: TRBV9
CDR3 protein: CASSPKTYNEQFF
CDR3 DNA: TGTGCCAGCAGCCCGAAGACCTACAATGAGCAGTTCTTC

D gene: NA
J gene: TRBJ1-2
clone size: NA
V gene: TRBV7-6
CDR3 protein: CASSPTKTGPGYTF
CDR3 DNA: TGTGCCAGCAGCCCGACAAAAACAGGGCCTGGCTACACCTTC

D gene: NA
J gene: TRBJ2-5
clone size: once
V gene: TRBV6-6
CDR3 protein: CASSYGGDRETQYF
CDR3 DNA: TGTGCCAGCAGTTACGGCGGGGATCGAGAGACCCAGTACTTC

D gene: NA
J gene: TRBJ2-7
clone size: NA
V gene: TRBV6-5
CDR3 protein: CASSYRILYEQYF
CDR3 DNA: TGTGCCAGCAGTTATAGGATCCTTTACGAGCAGTACTTC

D gene: NA
J gene: TRBJ2-7
clone size: NA
V gene: TRBV7-9
CDR3 protein: CASSSNSLSSYEQYF
CDR3 DNA: TGTGCCAGCAGCTCCAATTCGCTCAGCTCCTACGAGCAGTACTTC

D gene: TRBD1
J gene: TRBJ1-3
clone size: once
V gene: TRBV7-6
CDR3 protein: CASSLGVTGDGNTIYF
CDR3 DNA: TGTGCCAGCAGCTTAGGAGTTACAGGGGATGGAAACACCATATATTTT

D gene: NA
J gene: TRBJ1-4
clone size: NA
V gene: TRBV5-8
CDR3 protein: CASSETPEKLFF
CDR3 DNA: TGTGCCAGCAGCGAGACACCAGAAAAACTGTTTTTT

D gene: NA
J gene: TRBJ1-2
clone size: NA
V gene: TRBV19
CDR3 protein: CASTEGTTGLYGYTF
CDR3 DNA: TGTGCCAGTACCGAAGGGACGACGGGTCTATATGGCTACACCTTC

D gene: TRBD1
J gene: TRBJ2-5
clone size: NA
V gene: TRBV6-6
CDR3 protein: CASSYGGDRVPQYF
CDR3 DNA: TGTGCCAGCAGTTACGGTGGGGACAGGGTACCCCAGTACTTC

D gene: NA
J gene: TRBJ2-3
clone size: NA
V gene: TRBV5-4
CDR3 protein: CASSLLGPGTDTQYF
CDR3 DNA: TGTGCCAGCAGCTTGTTAGGACCTGGCACAGATACGCAGTATTTT

D gene: NA
J gene: TRBJ2-1
clone size: NA
V gene: TRBV7-9
CDR3 protein: CASSLVETSSYNEQFF
CDR3 DNA: TGTGCCAGCAGCTTAGTCGAGACTAGCTCCTACAATGAGCAGTTCTTC

D gene: NA
J gene: TRBJ1-1
clone size: once
V gene: TRBV6-1
CDR3 protein: CASSPELEAFF
CDR3 DNA: TGTGCCAGTTCCCCTGAACTTGAAGCTTTCTTT

D gene: NA
J gene: TRBJ1-3
clone size: NA
V gene: TRBV7-2
CDR3 protein: CASSLDWAMSSGNTIYF
CDR3 DNA: TGTGCCAGCAGCTTAGATTGGGCGATGAGCTCTGGAAACACCATATATTTT

D gene: NA
J gene: TRBJ2-7
clone size: NA
V gene: TRBV7-9
CDR3 protein: CASSPLASDGQYF
CDR3 DNA: TGTGCCAGCAGCCCGCTAGCGTCTGACGGGCAGTACTTC

D gene: NA
J gene: TRBJ2-5
clone size: NA
V gene: TRBV2
CDR3 protein: CASSDRGGLKETQYF
CDR3 DNA: TGTGCCAGCAGTGACCGAGGGGGGCTTAAAGAGACCCAGTACTTC

D gene: NA
J gene: TRBJ2-2
clone size: NA
V gene: TRBV6-5
CDR3 protein: CASSSTPGPYTGELFF
CDR3 DNA: TGTGCCAGCAGTTCCACCCCGGGCCCCTACACCGGGGAGCTGTTTTTT

D gene: NA
J gene: TRBJ2-1
clone size: once
V gene: TRBV6-1
CDR3 protein: CASSEDETPSSYNEQFF
CDR3 DNA: TGTGCCAGCAGTGAGGACGAGACACCCAGCTCCTACAATGAGCAGTTCTTC

D gene: TRBD2
J gene: TRBJ2-1
clone size: NA
V gene: TRBV4-3
CDR3 protein: CASSQGLAEINEQFF
CDR3 DNA: TGCGCCAGCAGCCAAGGACTAGCGGAGATCAATGAGCAGTTCTTC

D gene: NA
J gene: TRBJ2-1
clone size: NA
V gene: TRBV28
CDR3 protein: CASNQEGGEGYNEQFF
CDR3 DNA: TGTGCCAGCAACCAAGAGGGGGGGGAGGGCTACAATGAGCAGTTCTTC

D gene: TRBD1
J gene: TRBJ1-2
clone size: once
V gene: TRBV4-1
CDR3 protein: CASNPATGTAQYGYTF
CDR3 DNA: TGCGCCAGCAACCCAGCCACCGGGACAGCTCAATATGGCTACACCTTC

D gene: NA
J gene: TRBJ1-1
clone size: NA
V gene: TRBV7-2
CDR3 protein: CASSLDLGRGEAFF
CDR3 DNA: TGTGCCAGCAGCTTAGATTTGGGCAGGGGTGAAGCTTTCTTT

D gene: NA
J gene: TRBJ1-1
clone size: NA
V gene: TRBV19
CDR3 protein: CASSMRVSTEAFF
CDR3 DNA: TGTGCCAGTAGTATGAGGGTGAGCACTGAAGCTTTCTTT

D gene: NA
J gene: TRBJ1-1
clone size: NA
V gene: TRBV28
CDR3 protein: CASAMNTEAFF
CDR3 DNA: TGTGCCAGCGCGATGAACACTGAAGCTTTCTTT

D gene: NA
J gene: TRBJ1-5
clone size: NA
V gene: TRBV4-2
CDR3 protein: CASSQEGPRRSYSNQPQHF
CDR3 DNA: TGTGCCAGCAGCCAAGAAGGGCCCCGGCGGAGTTATAGCAATCAGCCCCAGCATTTT

D gene: NA
J gene: TRBJ2-5
clone size: NA
V gene: TRBV4-1
CDR3 protein: CASSQVRGPVETQYF
CDR3 DNA: TGCGCCAGCAGCCAAGTACGGGGGCCAGTGGAGACCCAGTACTTC